The clone carrying this T cell receptor beta chain was seen ten or more times. Its matching antigen is unknown. A CD8+CD4-CCR7+CD45RA+ phenotype served as the sorting definition for naive CD8 T cells. In preparing bulk TCR libraries, previously described methods and listed TCR primers were used. From the PCR reads, TCRdb called clonotypes with MiXCR, one entry per CDR3 protein. Of over 600,000 distinct CDR3 sequences in the sample, roughly 21% were seen once. With V trimmed by 0 bases and J by 2 bases, 3 bases remained unmatched. From germline, CDR1 is MNHEY and CDR2 SMNVEV (reference sequence). The CDR3 is 15 amino acids. The data are from a study of molecular identifiers for immune sequencing clone quantification. General study findings and limits: With a barcode shared among identical TCR molecules, highly expanded clone sizes could be underestimated. Detectable among some 950,000 naive cells, according to reports, was Jurkat TCR RNA spiked in from one cell.

The sequencing sample was made of naive CD8+ T cells from blood, with Jurkat cell RNA spiked in. Described subset: FACS-sorted CD8+CD4-CCR7+CD45RA+ naive T cells. The clonotype originates from a human donor in good health. Some libraries in this study had Jurkat cell RNA spiked in. V gene TRBV27 combines with J gene TRBJ1-1; 7 bases map to TRBD1. The CDR3 reads CASSLSGTANTEAFF. CDR3 nucleotides: TGTGCCAGCAGTTTATCGGGGACAGCCAACACTGAAGCTTTCTTT.